The rows below give T cell receptor beta chains drawn from one sample of a study of OX40 agonist ivuxolimab in advanced cancers. The data were produced by immunoSEQ multiplex PCR, yet TCRdb's version contains in-frame clones alone and is incomplete. The sample carries 150,000 to 190,000 clones, 85% to 95% recorded once. The starting material was CD4+ or CD8+ T cells sorted from blood, obtained in a trial of the OX40 agonist ivuxolimab. Every receptor here comes from an adult with an advanced solid tumor such as melanoma, head and neck, liver or kidney cancer. Both conserved end residues are part of each CDR3. A D gene is named only where the DNA matches it firmly. For some rows the clone size is stated as once, few or many, or as a class when expanded; others skip it.

V gene,D gene,J gene,clone size,CDR3 DNA,CDR3 protein
TRBV5-6,-,TRBJ1-3,-,TGTGCCAGCAGCTTGGGGACAGCCTCTGGAAACACCATATATTTT,CASSLGTASGNTIYF
TRBV21-1,-,TRBJ1-5,-,TGTGCCAGCAGCAAAGCGAGACACGGAGCCCCGGGCCGGGGCAATCAGCCCCAGCATTTT,CASSKARHGAPGRGNQPQHF
TRBV7-2,-,TRBJ1-1,-,TGTGCCAGCACGCCTGGACACCTAAACACTGAAGCTTTCTTT,CASTPGHLNTEAFF
TRBV5-4,TRBD2,TRBJ2-2,-,TGTGCCAGCAGCAGCCGGGGGGGCCCGAACACCGGGGAGCTGTTTTTT,CASSSRGGPNTGELFF
TRBV19,TRBD1,TRBJ1-1,-,TGTGCCAGCGGAAGACAGGGGGCAGGAAACACTGAAGCTTTCTTT,CASGRQGAGNTEAFF
TRBV5-1,-,TRBJ1-1,-,TGCGCCAGCAGCTTGAGGAACACTGAAGCTTTCTTT,CASSLRNTEAFF
TRBV7-7,-,TRBJ2-2,-,TGTGCTAGCAGCTTCCAATTTGGCGCATATACCGGGGAGCTGTTTTTT,CASSFQFGAYTGELFF
TRBV6-1,-,TRBJ2-3,-,TGTGCCAGCAGGCAGTCAGGTACGCAGTATTTT,CASRQSGTQYF
TRBV9,TRBD1,TRBJ1-3,-,TGTGCCAGCAGCGAAGGGACAGCTGGAAACACCATATATTTT,CASSEGTAGNTIYF
TRBV9,TRBD1,TRBJ1-4,-,TGTGCCAGCAGCCCCCAGGGGGCGGTGTCCGAAAAACTGTTTTTT,CASSPQGAVSEKLFF
TRBV6-6,TRBD2,TRBJ2-7,-,TGTGCCAGCACTCTCAGCGGGAGCTACGAGCAGTACTTC,CASTLSGSYEQYF
TRBV18,TRBD1,TRBJ1-1,-,TGTGCCAGCTCAGCCGGGACAGGGCCTGAAGCTTTCTTT,CASSAGTGPEAFF
TRBV11-3,-,TRBJ2-2,once,TGTGCCAGCAGCTTAGGGGGTGGGGTCGGGGAGCTGTTTTTT,CASSLGGGVGELFF
TRBV7-9,-,TRBJ1-1,-,TGTGCCAGCAGCTTAGGGGGTTCAGCGAACACTGAAGCTTTCTTT,CASSLGGSANTEAFF
TRBV6-5,-,TRBJ1-3,once,TGTGCCAGCTTTCCGGGATCAGCAGGAAACACCATATATTTT,CASFPGSAGNTIYF
TRBV7-9,-,TRBJ2-5,-,TGTGCCAGCAGCTTAAGGGGCGGGTTACAAGAGACCCAGTACTTC,CASSLRGGLQETQYF
TRBV6-5,-,TRBJ1-2,once,TGTGCCAGCAGTTACGATAGTAAGGGTGGCTACACCTTC,CASSYDSKGGYTF
TRBV27,-,TRBJ2-5,-,TGTGCCAGCAGCCTAGGGACACCCATAGTGTGGTACTTC,CASSLGTPIVWYF
TRBV12-2,-,TRBJ2-3,-,TGTGCAAGTCGCCTCACAGATACGCAGTATTTT,CASRLTDTQYF
TRBV4-1,-,TRBJ2-3,-,TGCGCCAGCAGCCAAGCAACGGGAGATACGCAGTATTTT,CASSQATGDTQYF
TRBV6-1,-,TRBJ1-2,-,TGTGCCCGTAAAACAGGGAATAATGGCTACACCTTC,CARKTGNNGYTF
TRBV10-2,-,TRBJ1-5,-,TGCGCCAGCAGGGACAGTCGCAATCAGCCCCAGCATTTT,CASRDSRNQPQHF
TRBV7-2,-,TRBJ1-5,-,TGTGCCAGCAGCTCCCGAGGGTCCCTTAATAGCAATCAGCCCCAGCATTTT,CASSSRGSLNSNQPQHF
TRBV7-2,-,TRBJ1-5,-,TGTGCCAGCAGCTTAGGGCACGATCAGCCCCAGCATTTT,CASSLGHDQPQHF
TRBV7-2,-,TRBJ2-6,-,TGTGCGTGTAAGGTGGCTGGGGCCAACGTCCTGACTTTC,CACKVAGANVLTF
TRBV12-5,TRBD1,TRBJ2-3,-,TGTGCTAGTGGTTTGGCACAGGGGACAGATACGCAGTATTTT,CASGLAQGTDTQYF
TRBV28,TRBD1,TRBJ1-3,-,TGTGCCAGCAGTTCTGGGACAGGGCTGAACACCATATATTTT,CASSSGTGLNTIYF
TRBV5-1,TRBD1,TRBJ2-7,-,TGCGCCAGCAGCGTAGGACAGGGTTCCTACGAGCAGTACTTC,CASSVGQGSYEQYF
TRBV5-1,-,TRBJ2-3,-,TGCGCCAGCAGCTCCCAGCGGTACACAGATACGCAGTATTTT,CASSSQRYTDTQYF
TRBV6-1,TRBD2,TRBJ2-5,-,TGTGCCAGCAGTGAAGCGGTGCTAGCGGGAGGGAAAGAGACCCAGTACTTC,CASSEAVLAGGKETQYF
TRBV9,-,TRBJ2-5,-,TGTGCCAGCAGCGTAGAGGGACGGGGGCCGGAGGCCCAGTACTTC,CASSVEGRGPEAQYF
TRBV7-2,-,TRBJ2-7,-,TGTGCCAGCAGCTTAGGGAGGGTGGGCGATTACGAGCAGTACTTC,CASSLGRVGDYEQYF
TRBV5-2,-,TRBJ1-2,-,TGTGCCAGCAGCGTGAGGACTAACTATGGCTACACCTTC,CASSVRTNYGYTF
TRBV7-2,TRBD1,TRBJ1-5,-,TGTGCCAGCAGCCGGCAGGGGGCGTATAGCAATCAGCCCCAGCATTTT,CASSRQGAYSNQPQHF
TRBV19,-,TRBJ1-1,-,TGTGCCAGTAGTATCCGGGGGCAGGTTGAAGCTTTCTTT,CASSIRGQVEAFF
TRBV5-1,-,TRBJ1-1,-,TGCGCCAGCAGGGAAGGGGCGAACACTGAAGCTTTCTTT,CASREGANTEAFF
TRBV29-1,-,TRBJ2-6,-,TGCAGCGTAAATCCCGGCTCTGGGGCCAACGTCCTGACTTTC,CSVNPGSGANVLTF
TRBV15,TRBD1,TRBJ2-3,-,TGTGCCACCAGCAGACCCGGACAGGGTGGAACAGATACGCAGTATTTT,CATSRPGQGGTDTQYF
TRBV7-3,-,TRBJ2-1,-,TGTGCCAGCAGCCGGGACTCGAATGAGCAGTTCTTC,CASSRDSNEQFF
TRBV30,-,TRBJ1-1,-,TGTGCCTGGAGTTACCGTCGAGTCGTGAACACTGAAGCTTTCTTT,CAWSYRRVVNTEAFF
TRBV6-1,TRBD1,TRBJ1-5,-,TGTGCCAGCTCGACAGGGGATCAGCCCCAGCATTTT,CASSTGDQPQHF
TRBV9,TRBD1,TRBJ1-2,-,TGTGCCAGACATAGAAGACAGGGGATTGGAGGCTACACCTTC,CARHRRQGIGGYTF
TRBV7-8,-,TRBJ1-1,-,TGTGCCAGCAGCCCCCAGGGCAGGGCAGGGTTTGGGACTGAAGCTTTCTTT,CASSPQGRAGFGTEAFF
TRBV7-9,-,TRBJ1-3,-,TGTGCCAGCAGCTTAACTGGAAACACCATATATTTT,CASSLTGNTIYF
TRBV6-5,-,TRBJ2-7,once,TGTGCCAGCACCAAAGCGACCTCAGTTGCCTACGAGCAGTACTTC,CASTKATSVAYEQYF
TRBV20-1,-,TRBJ2-3,-,TGCAGTGCTGCGGGAGATACGCAGTATTTT,CSAAGDTQYF
TRBV19,TRBD1,TRBJ2-7,-,TGTGCCAGTAGTACGACAGGGGTGTACGAGCAGTACTTC,CASSTTGVYEQYF
TRBV30,-,TRBJ2-7,-,TGTGCCTGGATGCGGGTTTCAGGAGGCTACGAGCAGTACTTC,CAWMRVSGGYEQYF
TRBV7-9,-,TRBJ2-3,-,TGTGCCAGCAGACTTAGCACAGATACGCAGTATTTT,CASRLSTDTQYF